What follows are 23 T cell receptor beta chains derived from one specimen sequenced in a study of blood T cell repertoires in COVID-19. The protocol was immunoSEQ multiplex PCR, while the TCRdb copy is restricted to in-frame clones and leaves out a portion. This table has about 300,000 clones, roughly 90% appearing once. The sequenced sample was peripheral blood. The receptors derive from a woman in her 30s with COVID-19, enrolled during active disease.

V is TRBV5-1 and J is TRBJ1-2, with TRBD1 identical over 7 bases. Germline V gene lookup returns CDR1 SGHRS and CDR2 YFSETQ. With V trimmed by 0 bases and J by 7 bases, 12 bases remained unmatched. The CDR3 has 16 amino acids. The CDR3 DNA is TGCGCCAGCAGCTTGGTGGCCTTCCAGGGGGTATCTGGCTACACCTTC. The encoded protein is CASSLVAFQGVSGYTF. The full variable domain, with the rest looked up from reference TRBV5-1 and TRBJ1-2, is KAGVTQTPRYLIKTRGQQVTLSCSPISGHRSVSWYQQTPGQGLQFLFEYFSETQRNKGNFPGRFSGRQFSNSRSEMNVSTLELGDSALYLCASSLVAFQGVSGYTFGSGTRLTVV.

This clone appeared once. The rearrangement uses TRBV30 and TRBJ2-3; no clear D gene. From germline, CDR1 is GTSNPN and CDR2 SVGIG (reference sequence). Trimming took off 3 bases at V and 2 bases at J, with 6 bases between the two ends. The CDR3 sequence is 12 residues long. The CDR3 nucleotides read TGTGCCTGGAGCCTAATCACAGATACGCAGTATTTT. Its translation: CAWSLITDTQYF.

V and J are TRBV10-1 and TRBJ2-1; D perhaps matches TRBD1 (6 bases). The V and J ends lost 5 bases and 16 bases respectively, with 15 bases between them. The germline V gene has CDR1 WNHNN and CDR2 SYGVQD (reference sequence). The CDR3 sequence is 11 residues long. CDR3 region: CASSSGTLIFF. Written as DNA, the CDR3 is TGCGCCAGCAGTTCCGGGACATTAATCTTCTTC.

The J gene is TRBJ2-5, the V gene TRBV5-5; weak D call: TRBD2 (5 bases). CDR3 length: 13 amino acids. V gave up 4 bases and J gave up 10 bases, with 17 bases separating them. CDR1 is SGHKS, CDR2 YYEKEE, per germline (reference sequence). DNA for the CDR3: TGTGCCAGCAGCGTAGGGCCCGAAGGAGGCCAGTACTTC. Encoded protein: CASSVGPEGGQYF.

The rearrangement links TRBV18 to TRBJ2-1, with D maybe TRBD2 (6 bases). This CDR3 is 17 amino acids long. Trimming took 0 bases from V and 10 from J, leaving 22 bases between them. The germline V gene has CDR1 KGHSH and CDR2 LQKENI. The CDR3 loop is CASSPPLLQTRAGEQFF. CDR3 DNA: TGTGCCAGCTCACCACCGCTCTTACAAACCCGGGCGGGAGAGCAGTTCTTC.

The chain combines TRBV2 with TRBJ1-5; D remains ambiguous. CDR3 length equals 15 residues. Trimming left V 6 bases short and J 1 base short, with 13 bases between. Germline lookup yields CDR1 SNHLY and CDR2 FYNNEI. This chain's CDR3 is CASRRGGISNQPQHF. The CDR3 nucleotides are TGTGCCAGCAGGCGGGGAGGGATCAGCAATCAGCCCCAGCATTTT.

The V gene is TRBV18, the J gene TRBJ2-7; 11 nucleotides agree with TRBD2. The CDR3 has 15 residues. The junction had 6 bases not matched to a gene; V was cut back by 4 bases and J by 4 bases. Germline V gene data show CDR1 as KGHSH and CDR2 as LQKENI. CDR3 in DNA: TGTGCCAGCTCACAGACCGGGACTAGCGGTTACGAGCAGTACTTC. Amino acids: CASSQTGTSGYEQYF.

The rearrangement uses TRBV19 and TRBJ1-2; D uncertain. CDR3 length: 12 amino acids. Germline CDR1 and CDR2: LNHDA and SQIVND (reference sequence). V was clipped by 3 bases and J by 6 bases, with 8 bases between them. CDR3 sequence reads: CASSMGIDGYTF. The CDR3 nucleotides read TGTGCCAGTAGTATGGGCATCGATGGCTACACCTTC. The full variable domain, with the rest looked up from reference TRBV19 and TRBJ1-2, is DGGITQSPKYLFRKEGQNVTLSCEQNLNHDAMYWYRQDPGQGLRLIYYSQIVNDFQKGDIAEGYSVSREKKESFPLTVTSAQKNPTAFYLCASSMGIDGYTFGSGTRLTVV.

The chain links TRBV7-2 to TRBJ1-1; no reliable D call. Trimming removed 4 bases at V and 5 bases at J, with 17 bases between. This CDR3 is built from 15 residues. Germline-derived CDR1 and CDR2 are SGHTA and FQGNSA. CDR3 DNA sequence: TGTGCCAGCAGCTACACTCGGGGTTCGGGGACTGAAGCTTTCTTT. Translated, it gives CASSYTRGSGTEAFF.

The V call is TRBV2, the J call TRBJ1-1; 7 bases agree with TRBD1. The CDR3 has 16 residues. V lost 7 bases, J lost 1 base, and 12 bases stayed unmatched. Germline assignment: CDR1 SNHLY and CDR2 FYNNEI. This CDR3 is CASTRGGMSPNTEAFF. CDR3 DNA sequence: TGTGCCAGCACCAGAGGGGGCATGTCGCCGAACACTGAAGCTTTCTTT.

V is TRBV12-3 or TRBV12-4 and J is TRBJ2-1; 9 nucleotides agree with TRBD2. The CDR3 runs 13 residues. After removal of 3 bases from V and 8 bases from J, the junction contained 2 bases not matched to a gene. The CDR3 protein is CASSLAGGDEQFF. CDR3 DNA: TGTGCCAGCAGTTTGGCGGGGGGGGATGAGCAGTTCTTC.

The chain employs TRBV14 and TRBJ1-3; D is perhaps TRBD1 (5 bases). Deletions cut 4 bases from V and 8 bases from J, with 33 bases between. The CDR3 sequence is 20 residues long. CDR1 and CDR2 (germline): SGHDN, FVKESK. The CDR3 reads CASSPLPPKPKPGGEHTIYF. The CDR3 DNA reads TGTGCCAGCAGCCCACTCCCCCCAAAACCCAAGCCGGGAGGGGAACACACCATATATTTT.

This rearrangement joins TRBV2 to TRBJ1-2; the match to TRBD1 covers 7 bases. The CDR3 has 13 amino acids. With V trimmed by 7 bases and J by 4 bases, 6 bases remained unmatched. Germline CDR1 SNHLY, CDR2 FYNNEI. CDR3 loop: CASTLTGSYGYTF. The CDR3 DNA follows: TGTGCCAGCACCCTGACAGGGTCCTATGGCTACACCTTC.

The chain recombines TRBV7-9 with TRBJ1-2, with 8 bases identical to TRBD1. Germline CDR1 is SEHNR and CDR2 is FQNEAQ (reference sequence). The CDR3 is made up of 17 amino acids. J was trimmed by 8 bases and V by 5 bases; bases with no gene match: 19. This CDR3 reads CASSATDRDRRAYGYTF. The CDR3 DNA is TGTGCCAGCAGCGCGACGGACAGGGACCGAAGAGCATACGGCTACACCTTC.

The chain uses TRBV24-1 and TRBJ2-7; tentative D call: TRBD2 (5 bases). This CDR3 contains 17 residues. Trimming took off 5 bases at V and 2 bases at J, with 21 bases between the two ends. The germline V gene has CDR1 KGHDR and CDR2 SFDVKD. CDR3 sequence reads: CATSADPRSGRPYEQYF. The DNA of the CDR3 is TGTGCCACCAGTGCGGATCCAAGGTCGGGGAGACCCTACGAGCAGTACTTC.

The CDR3, as DNA: TGTGCCAGCAAGGGAAGCGGGGGTTACGAGACCCAGTACTTC. Translating gives CASKGSGGYETQYF. The J gene is TRBJ2-5, the V gene TRBV2; 8 bases line up with TRBD2. The germline CDR1 and CDR2 sequences are SNHLY and FYNNEI. This CDR3 contains 14 residues. V dropped 7 bases and J dropped 5; count of bases not matched to a gene: 9.

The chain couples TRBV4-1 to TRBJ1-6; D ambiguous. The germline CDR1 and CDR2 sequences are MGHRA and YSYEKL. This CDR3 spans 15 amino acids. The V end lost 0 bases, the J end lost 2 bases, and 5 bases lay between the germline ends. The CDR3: CASSQEQTYNSPLHF. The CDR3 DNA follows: TGCGCCAGCAGCCAAGAACAGACCTATAATTCACCCCTCCACTTT.

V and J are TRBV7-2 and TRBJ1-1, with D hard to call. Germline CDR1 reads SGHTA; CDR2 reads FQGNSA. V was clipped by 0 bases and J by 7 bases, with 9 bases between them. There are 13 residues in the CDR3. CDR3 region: CASSLAPSVEAFF. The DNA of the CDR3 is TGTGCCAGCAGCTTAGCACCCTCAGTTGAAGCTTTCTTT.

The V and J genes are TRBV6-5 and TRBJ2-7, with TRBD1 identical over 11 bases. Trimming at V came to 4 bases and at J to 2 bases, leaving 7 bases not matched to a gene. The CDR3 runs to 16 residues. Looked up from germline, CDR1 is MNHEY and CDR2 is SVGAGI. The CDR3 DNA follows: TGTGCCAGCAGTTCCGGGACAGGGGGAGCTCCCTACGAGCAGTACTTC. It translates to CASSSGTGGAPYEQYF.

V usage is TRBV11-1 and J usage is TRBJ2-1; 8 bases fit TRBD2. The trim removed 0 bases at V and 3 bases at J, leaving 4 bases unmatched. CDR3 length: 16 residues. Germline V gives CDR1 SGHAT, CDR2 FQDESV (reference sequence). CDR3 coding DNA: TGTGCCAGCAGCTTAGCACGGGGGGGCGACTACAATGAGCAGTTCTTC. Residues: CASSLARGGDYNEQFF. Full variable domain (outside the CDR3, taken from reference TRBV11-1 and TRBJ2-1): EAEVAQSPRYKITEKSQAVAFWCDPISGHATLYWYRQILGQGPELLVQFQDESVVDDSQLPKDRFSAERLKGVDSTLKIQPAELGDSAMYLCASSLARGGDYNEQFFGPGTRLTVL.

The CDR3 is CASSPRSAGPYNEQFF. In DNA, the CDR3 is TGCGCCAGCAGCCCCCGGTCAGCGGGACCTTACAATGAGCAGTTCTTC. The chain uses TRBV5-1 and TRBJ2-1, with TRBD2 identical over 7 bases. CDR1 is SGHRS and CDR2 is YFSETQ in the germline V gene. J lost 4 bases, V lost 4 bases, and 11 bases had no gene match. The CDR3 length is 16 residues.

CDR3 loop: CASSPPRGGTANTIYF. CDR3 coding DNA: TGTGCCAGCAGTCCCCCCCGGGGGGGTACCGCAAACACCATATATTTT. The chain joins TRBV6-6 to TRBJ1-3; TRBD1 is a possible D gene (5 bases). V was trimmed by 5 bases and J by 6 bases, leaving 20 bases between them. The germline V gene encodes CDR1 MNHNY and CDR2 SVGAGI (reference sequence). This CDR3 region has 16 residues.

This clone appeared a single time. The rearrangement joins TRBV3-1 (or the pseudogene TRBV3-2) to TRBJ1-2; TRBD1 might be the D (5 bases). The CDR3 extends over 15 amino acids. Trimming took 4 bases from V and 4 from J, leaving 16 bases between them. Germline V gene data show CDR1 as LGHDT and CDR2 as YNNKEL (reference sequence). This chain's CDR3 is CASSPNLQASYGYTF. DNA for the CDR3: TGTGCCAGCAGCCCTAACCTACAGGCGAGCTATGGCTACACCTTC.